The sequence of this T cell receptor beta chain was determined in a study of glioma-infiltrating T cells. General study results and limits: Above-expected tissue-blood divergence occurred in all gliomas, most in low-grade ones.

In its sample, this clonotype was seen many times. Its matching antigen is unknown. Germline CDR1 and CDR2: SGHRS and YFSETQ. V dropped 0 bases and J dropped 6 bases, with 19 bases sitting between them. This CDR3 region has 16 residues. Using RNA template, CDR3s of TCR alpha and beta were amplified with iRepertoire arm-PCR. One-step reverse transcription and amplification started from about 100-400 ng of tissue mRNA or PBMC total RNA. MiXCR was run by TCRdb on the multiplex PCR reads, yielding one entry per CDR3 protein. The sample has some 100,000 distinct CDR3 sequences; less than 30% are singletons.

This clonotype was obtained from a human donor with low-grade glioma or glioblastoma, undergoing nonglioma brain surgery, or in good health (not recorded which). The chain is built from TRBV5-1 and TRBJ2-7; perhaps D is TRBD1 or TRBD2 (6 bases each). What was sequenced was glioma tissue, nonneoplastic brain tissue, or PBMCs (not recorded which). The CDR3 bases are TGCGCCAGCAGCTTGGAGGTGGGGGGACACCGTTCCGAGCAGTACTTC. Amino acids: CASSLEVGGHRSEQYF.